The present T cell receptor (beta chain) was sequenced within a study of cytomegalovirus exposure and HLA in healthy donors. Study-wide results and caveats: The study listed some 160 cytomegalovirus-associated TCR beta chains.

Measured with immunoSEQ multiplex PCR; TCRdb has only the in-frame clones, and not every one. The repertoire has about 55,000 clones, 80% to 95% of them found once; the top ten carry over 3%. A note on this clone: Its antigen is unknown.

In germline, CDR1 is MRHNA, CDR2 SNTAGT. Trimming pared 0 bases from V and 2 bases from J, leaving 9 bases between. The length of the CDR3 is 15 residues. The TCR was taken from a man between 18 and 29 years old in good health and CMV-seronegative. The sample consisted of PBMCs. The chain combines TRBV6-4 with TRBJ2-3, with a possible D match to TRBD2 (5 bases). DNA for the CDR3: TGTGCCAGCAGTGACTCGTTGGGAGCCACAGATACGCAGTATTTT. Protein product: CASSDSLGATDTQYF.